A selection of T cell receptor beta chains follows, all from one sample in a study of T cell responses to AZD1222 COVID-19 vaccine. Clones were sequenced by immunoSEQ multiplex PCR, and TCRdb holds only the in-frame ones, with some missing. Of about 150,000 clones in the sample, 91% were seen once. The sequenced sample was peripheral blood, obtained 28 days after the second AZD1222 dose. The receptors come from an adult who received the AZD1222 COVID-19 vaccine. The CDR3 runs from the conserved cysteine through the conserved F or W. The D gene is left open where the match is weak. Expanded clones get a size class; other rows say once, few or many, or leave the size out.

. . TRBJ1-1 TRBV6-5 TGTGCCAGCAGTTACCTGACCCGTGGGGGGGAGATCCGCGCTTTCTTT CASSYLTRGGEIRAFF
TRBD1 . TRBJ1-6 TRBV7-8 TGTGCCAGCAGCTTCGGACAGGGGCCGAATTCACCCCTCCACTTT CASSFGQGPNSPLHF
. . TRBJ1-5 TRBV3-1/TRBV3-2 TGTGCCAGCAGCCTCACCCCGGACCAGCCCCAGCATTTT CASSLTPDQPQHF
TRBD1 . TRBJ1-3 TRBV11-2 TGTGCCAGCAGCCCACAACCAGGGGGCTCTGGAAACACCATATATTTT CASSPQPGGSGNTIYF
TRBD1 . TRBJ1-3 TRBV5-5 TGTGCCAGCAGCTTGCCGACAGGGGGTACCTTTGGAAACACCATATATTTT CASSLPTGGTFGNTIYF
. . TRBJ1-4 TRBV15 TGTGCCACCAGCAAAGATGAAAAACTGTTTTTT CATSKDEKLFF
. . TRBJ1-5 TRBV6-6 TGTGCCAGCAGTCAATCCAGGGCAGGCGGCCTGAGCAATCAGCCCCAGCATTTT CASSQSRAGGLSNQPQHF
TRBD2 . TRBJ2-1 TRBV9 TGTGCCAGCAGCGTAGATAGTAGCGGGGGGAATGAGCAGTTCTTC CASSVDSSGGNEQFF
. . TRBJ1-4 TRBV6-5 TGTGCCAGCAGTTACGGCCGGGTAGGCGAAAAACTGTTTTTT CASSYGRVGEKLFF
. . TRBJ1-1 TRBV4-1 TGCGCCAGCAGCCAAGATTGGGGCACTGAAGCTTTCTTT CASSQDWGTEAFF
. . TRBJ1-1 TRBV4-1 TGCGCCAGCAGCGAGCGTCCAGGGGCGATTGAAGCTTTCTTT CASSERPGAIEAFF
TRBD1 . TRBJ2-2 TRBV11-2 TGTGCCAGCAGCTTACGGACAGGGTGGAACACCGGGGAGCTGTTTTTT CASSLRTGWNTGELFF
. once TRBJ2-5 TRBV4-1 TGCGCCAGCAGCTCTGGCTTAGTGTACAGAAGAGAGACCCAGTACTTC CASSSGLVYRRETQYF
TRBD1 . TRBJ2-1 TRBV19 TGTGCCAGTAGTATCTTACCGGGACAGGGAATCGGGCAGTTCTTC CASSILPGQGIGQFF
TRBD1 . TRBJ1-6 TRBV18 TGTGCCAGCGCCCGGGACAGGGAGTATTCACCCCTCCACTTT CASARDREYSPLHF
. once TRBJ1-2 TRBV9 TGTGCCAGCAGCCCACGAGAGGCCTATGGCTACACCTTC CASSPREAYGYTF
. . TRBJ2-7 TRBV5-6 TGTGCCAGCAGCCCTCTGAAGGGGACCTACGAGCAGTACTTC CASSPLKGTYEQYF
. . TRBJ1-4 TRBV20-1 TGCAGTGCTAGTAGAAAGTCTCGGGATGAAAAACTGTTTTTT CSASRKSRDEKLFF
. . TRBJ1-1 TRBV28 TGTGCCAGCAGTTTGAGGTCCCCTCCCAGGGCTTTCTTT CASSLRSPPRAFF
TRBD1 . TRBJ2-7 TRBV6-5 TGTGCCAGCAGCCTCGACAGGGGGCTTTACGAGCAGTACTTC CASSLDRGLYEQYF
TRBD2 . TRBJ2-3 TRBV7-2 TGTGCCAGCAGCTATAGCGGGAGGGTCAGCACAGATACGCAGTATTTT CASSYSGRVSTDTQYF
TRBD1 . TRBJ1-6 TRBV15 TGTGCCACCAGCGGTAACAGGGGGCCTAATTCACCCCTCCACTTT CATSGNRGPNSPLHF
TRBD1 . TRBJ2-1 TRBV7-2 TGTGCCAGCAGCTTAGTGGGGCAGGGGGATATCAATGAGCAGTTCTTC CASSLVGQGDINEQFF
. . TRBJ1-3 TRBV6-5 TGTGCCAGCCCCTTACCCCGGGGTGGCACCATATATTTT CASPLPRGGTIYF
TRBD1 . TRBJ2-5 TRBV28 TGTGCCAGCAGTGGGACAGGGCCGGAGACCCAGTACTTC CASSGTGPETQYF
. . TRBJ2-7 TRBV20-1 TGCAGTGCTAGTCGACAGGCCTCCTACGAGCAGTACTTC CSASRQASYEQYF
TRBD2 . TRBJ2-3 TRBV4-2 TGTGCCAGCAGCCAAGGGTCTAGCGGGGATACGCAGTATTTT CASSQGSSGDTQYF
. . TRBJ2-1 TRBV6-2/TRBV6-3 TGTGCCAGCAGTTACTCTTTGGCGGGGGCGCTCTACAATGAGCAGTTCTTC CASSYSLAGALYNEQFF
. . TRBJ1-5 TRBV5-8 TGTGCCAGCGTTCCCGGGGGTTGGCAGGGCCAATATAGCAATCAGCCCCAGCATTTT CASVPGGWQGQYSNQPQHF
. . TRBJ2-3 TRBV9 TGTGCCAGCAGCGTAGCAACTTCTAGCACAGATACGCAGTATTTT CASSVATSSTDTQYF
TRBD2 . TRBJ2-3 TRBV30 TGTGCCTGGAGTGCCTCCATAAAAAGACTAGCGGGGGAGGCAAATACGCAGTATTTT CAWSASIKRLAGEANTQYF
. . TRBJ1-2 TRBV28 TGTGCCAGCAGTTTTGGGGGGAAACCTCCGGGACTAAGGTTTGGCTACACCTTC CASSFGGKPPGLRFGYTF
TRBD2 . TRBJ2-3 TRBV5-1 TGCGCCAGCAGCTCTGTAGCGGGGGGGACAGATACGCAGTATTTT CASSSVAGGTDTQYF
TRBD2 . TRBJ2-3 TRBV14 TGTGCCAGCAGCCAACAGCGGGAGGGTACGCAGTATTTT CASSQQREGTQYF
. . TRBJ1-2 TRBV18 TGTGCCAGCTCACGAAAATTTCCGGACTCCTACACCTTC CASSRKFPDSYTF
. . TRBJ1-1 TRBV6-5 TGTGCCAGCAGTACAGGTGGATATGGACTTGAAGCTTTCTTT CASSTGGYGLEAFF
. . TRBJ2-1 TRBV9 TGTGCCAGCGGGGCGGAGGGGTATCGCGCCTACAATGAGCAGTTCTTC CASGAEGYRAYNEQFF
. . TRBJ1-1 TRBV9 TGTGCCAGCAGCGTAGAGTCCCAGGGTCAGGTAGCTTTCTTT CASSVESQGQVAFF
. once TRBJ1-1 TRBV7-3 TGTGCCAGCAGTGGGGGCTGGGGCACTGAAGCTTTCTTT CASSGGWGTEAFF
. . TRBJ2-7 TRBV12-5 TGTGCTAGTGGTTTGCCAACGAGACGGGGGTACGAGCAGTACTTC CASGLPTRRGYEQYF
. . TRBJ2-3 TRBV19 TGTGCCAGTACCAACCGGGACGGCCTTCCAGATACGCAGTATTTT CASTNRDGLPDTQYF
TRBD1 . TRBJ1-1 TRBV6-1 TGTGCCAGCAGTGATGTTCTTCTGACAGGGCATTACACTGAAGCTTTCTTT CASSDVLLTGHYTEAFF
. once TRBJ1-5 TRBV7-2 TGTGCCAGCAGCCCCCGAACTGACAGGCTAAATCAGCCCCAGCATTTT CASSPRTDRLNQPQHF
. . TRBJ2-1 TRBV9 TGTGCCAGCAGCGCAGGTTATATCGCGGTCTCCTACAATGAGCAGTTCTTC CASSAGYIAVSYNEQFF
TRBD1 . TRBJ2-2 TRBV6-4 TGTGCCAGCAGTGAATCAGGGGGCCCCGGGGAGCTGTTTTTT CASSESGGPGELFF
TRBD2 . TRBJ2-3 TRBV6-5 TGTGCCAGCAGTTTCCCCCGCGGGGGGGCCGTAGATACGCAGTATTTT CASSFPRGGAVDTQYF
. . TRBJ1-1 TRBV7-6 TGTGCCAGCAGCTTGAGTAGAAACACTGAAGCTTTCTTT CASSLSRNTEAFF
TRBD1 . TRBJ1-5 TRBV19 TGTGCCAGTAGTGAGACAGGGCCGGGCAATCAGCCCCAGCATTTT CASSETGPGNQPQHF
. few TRBJ1-1 TRBV4-2 TGTGCCAGCAGCCCCCAGGCAGGGTTTACTGGTGAAGCTTTCTTT CASSPQAGFTGEAFF
TRBD1 . TRBJ1-4 TRBV7-9 TGTGCCAGCAGCCCCTACAGGGGCGCAACTAATGAAAAACTGTTTTTT CASSPYRGATNEKLFF
. . TRBJ2-6 TRBV10-2 TGCGCCAGCAGCGACACGGGACACATATCTGGGGCCAACGTCCTGACTTTC CASSDTGHISGANVLTF
TRBD2 . TRBJ2-5 TRBV28 TGTGCCAGCACCTCTGTAGCGGGAGAGACCCAGTACTTC CASTSVAGETQYF
TRBD2 . TRBJ2-1 TRBV4-2 TGTGCCAGCAGCCAATATGTTAGCGGGGGGACTTACAATGAGCAGTTCTTC CASSQYVSGGTYNEQFF
TRBD2 . TRBJ2-3 TRBV7-2 TGTGCCAGCAGCTTCGGGACTAGCGGGGCTGGTGGTACGCAGTATTTT CASSFGTSGAGGTQYF
TRBD1 . TRBJ2-7 TRBV10-3 TGTGCCATCAGTTACGGGACAGGGGGCTACGAGCAGTACTTC CAISYGTGGYEQYF